Each of the 9 T cell receptor beta chains below was sequenced from the same sample in a study of T-cell memory formation after mild COVID-19. TCRdb ran MiXCR on the 5' RACE reads and lists one entry per CDR3 protein. This sample has some 300,000 distinct CDR3 sequences, with under 25% found just once. Material: PBMCs or a T cell subset sorted from them (not recorded which). These receptors were obtained from a man between 18 and 35 years old who had mild COVID-19 (a few samples of this study predate the infection). Cell type and time point are not known.

This clonotype was detected only a few times. The J gene is TRBJ1-2, the V gene TRBV7-2; D not certain. Trimming took 3 bases from V and 3 from J, leaving 11 bases between them. The germline V gene encodes CDR1 SGHTA and CDR2 FQGNSA. CDR3 length equals 14 residues. CDR3 loop: CASSLYGQDYGYTF. DNA of the CDR3: TGTGCCAGCAGCTTGTACGGCCAGGACTATGGCTACACCTTC.

The chain is built from TRBV28 and TRBJ2-2; tentative D call: TRBD1 (5 bases). CDR3 length: 13 residues. Trimming shortened V by 7 bases and J by 5 bases, and 11 bases separated the two germline ends. Looked up from germline, CDR1 is MDHEN and CDR2 is SYDVKM. This CDR3 is CASTRRGTGELFF. The CDR3 nucleotides are TGTGCCAGCACCCGAAGGGGAACCGGGGAGCTGTTTTTT.

The rearrangement joins TRBV7-3 to TRBJ2-7, with 12 bases identical to TRBD2. V gave up 5 bases and J gave up 3 bases; unmatched junction bases: 5. The length of the CDR3 is 15 residues. The germline gives CDR1 SGHTA, CDR2 FQGTGA. CDR3: CASSLTSGGRYEQYF. CDR3 nucleotide sequence: TGTGCCAGCAGCCTGACTAGCGGGGGCCGCTACGAGCAGTACTTC. Drawing the rest from reference TRBV7-3 and TRBJ2-7, the complete variable domain is GAGVSQTPSNKVTEKGKYVELRCDPISGHTALYWYRQSLGQGPEFLIYFQGTGAADDSGLPNDRFFAVRPEGSVSTLKIQRTERGDSAVYLCASSLTSGGRYEQYFGPGTRLTVT.

In the case of this clonotype: Given the absence of the conserved phenylalanine or tryptophan at the CDR3 end, a read error is likely. No DNA is shown, since the ends of the CDR3 on it are uncertain; the CDR3 is the one TCRdb lists. This chain links TRBV21-1 with TRBJ1-6; the table names TRBD1, a call not compared with the DNA. TRBV21-1 is classified as a pseudogene. The CDR3 region is 10 residues in length, termini included. This CDR3 is CASSTIRQES.

This clonotype was picked up a small number of times. This chain uses TRBV11-2 with TRBJ2-2, with 9 bases lining up with TRBD2. The V gene's germline CDR1 is SGHAT and CDR2 FQNNGV. J lost 5 bases, V lost 2 bases, and 0 bases had no gene match. The CDR3 is 14 amino acids. The CDR3 DNA is TGTGCCAGCAGCTTACTAGCGGGGACCGGGGAGCTGTTTTTT. Translation: CASSLLAGTGELFF.

This clonotype was seen more than once but under ten times. The chain employs TRBV3-1 and TRBJ2-3; D is undetermined. Looked up from germline, CDR1 is LGHDT and CDR2 is YNNKEL (reference sequence). The CDR3 sequence is 17 residues long. V shed 1 base and J shed 6 bases, with 20 bases lying between them. The CDR3 reads CASSQGSLSDGWDTQYF. The CDR3 nucleotides are TGTGCCAGCAGCCAAGGGTCTCTCTCTGATGGGTGGGATACGCAGTATTTT.

This clonotype was seen a few times. The V and J genes are TRBV28 and TRBJ2-1; D remains unclear. Between the trimmed V and J ends, which lost 5 bases and 10 bases, there was a span of 9 bases. This CDR3 has 11 residues. The germline V gene has CDR1 MDHEN and CDR2 SYDVKM. The CDR3 DNA is TGTGCCAGCAGTCTGCGACACGAGCAGTTCTTC. It yields the protein CASSLRHEQFF.

The chain recombines TRBV7-2 with TRBJ2-3; 8 bases match TRBD2. Germline V lookup: CDR1 SGHTA, CDR2 FQGNSA. The CDR3 is made up of 14 amino acids. Unmatched junction bases numbered 10, after V lost 6 bases and J lost 8 bases. CDR3 region: CASRGGLVEGTQYF. The CDR3 DNA sequence: TGTGCCAGCAGGGGGGGACTAGTGGAGGGTACGCAGTATTTT.

This clonotype has a handful of counts. The rearrangement joins TRBV28 to TRBJ2-2; TRBD2 might be the D (5 bases). Germline V gene lookup returns CDR1 MDHEN and CDR2 SYDVKM. The CDR3 extends over 12 amino acids. The V end lost 7 bases, the J end lost 6 bases, and 9 bases lay between the germline ends. CDR3 in amino acids: CASTSGPGELFF. CDR3 sequence (DNA): TGTGCCAGCACCAGCGGTCCCGGGGAGCTGTTTTTT.